These 6 T cell receptor beta chains were sequenced from one sample in a study of OX40 agonist ivuxolimab in advanced cancers. Measured with immunoSEQ multiplex PCR; TCRdb has only the in-frame clones, and not every one. The sample records over 95,000 clones, about 96% being singletons. The starting material was CD4+ or CD8+ T cells sorted from blood, obtained in a trial of the OX40 agonist ivuxolimab. These receptors all come from an adult with an advanced solid tumor such as melanoma, head and neck, liver or kidney cancer.

The chain is built from TRBV27 and TRBJ1-2; no clear D gene. The V and J ends lost 2 bases and 4 bases respectively, with 8 bases between them. The CDR3 runs 13 residues. Germline V gives CDR1 MNHEY, CDR2 SMNVEV (reference sequence). The CDR3 DNA reads TGTGCCAGCAGTTTAGGCAGAGCCTATGGCTACACCTTC. This sequence encodes CASSLGRAYGYTF.

This clone is a singleton in its sample. The V call is TRBV28, the J call TRBJ2-1; 8 bases are shared with TRBD1. This CDR3 has 14 amino acids. The ends lost 7 bases at V and 4 bases at J; junction bases unmatched: 6. CDR1 and CDR2 (germline): MDHEN, SYDVKM. In nucleotides, the CDR3 is TGTGCCAGCACAGACAGGGGCGATTACAATGAGCAGTTCTTC. Translation: CASTDRGDYNEQFF.

The genes are TRBV7-6 and TRBJ1-1, with a weak D call TRBD1 (5 bases). The germline V gene encodes CDR1 SGHVS and CDR2 FNYEAQ. V gave up 4 bases and J gave up 1 base, with 13 bases separating them. This CDR3 comprises 15 residues. CDR3 sequence (DNA): TGTGCCAGCAGCTCTGGGGGGGGACGGAACACTGAAGCTTTCTTT. This codes for CASSSGGGRNTEAFF.

The rearrangement joins TRBV7-8 to TRBJ2-7, with D tentatively TRBD1 (5 bases). Trimming removed 0 bases from V and 3 bases from J, with 12 bases in between. Germline V lookup: CDR1 SGHVS, CDR2 FQNEAQ. This CDR3 has 15 residues. CDR3 amino acids: CASSLAVTANYEQYF. CDR3 DNA sequence: TGTGCCAGCAGCTTAGCCGTGACAGCCAACTACGAGCAGTACTTC.

J is TRBJ2-3 and V is TRBV4-1, with TRBD1 matching over 7 bases. This CDR3 comprises 19 residues. CDR1 is MGHRA, CDR2 YSYEKL, per germline. V lost 2 bases and J lost 2; bases outside the gene matches: 16. The CDR3 DNA reads as TGCGCCAGCAGCCAATTTAATTTAGGGGGCGTCCGGGACACAGATACGCAGTATTTT. Its translation: CASSQFNLGGVRDTDTQYF.

The chain combines TRBV6-5 with TRBJ2-3; D may be TRBD1 or TRBD2 (6 bases each). V lost 5 bases to trimming and J lost 6 bases, with 15 bases between them. Germline CDR1 reads MNHEY; CDR2 reads SVGAGI. There are 14 residues in the CDR3. The CDR3 reads CASSQEGVQDTQYF. DNA for the CDR3: TGTGCCAGCAGTCAGGAGGGGGTTCAGGATACGCAGTATTTT.